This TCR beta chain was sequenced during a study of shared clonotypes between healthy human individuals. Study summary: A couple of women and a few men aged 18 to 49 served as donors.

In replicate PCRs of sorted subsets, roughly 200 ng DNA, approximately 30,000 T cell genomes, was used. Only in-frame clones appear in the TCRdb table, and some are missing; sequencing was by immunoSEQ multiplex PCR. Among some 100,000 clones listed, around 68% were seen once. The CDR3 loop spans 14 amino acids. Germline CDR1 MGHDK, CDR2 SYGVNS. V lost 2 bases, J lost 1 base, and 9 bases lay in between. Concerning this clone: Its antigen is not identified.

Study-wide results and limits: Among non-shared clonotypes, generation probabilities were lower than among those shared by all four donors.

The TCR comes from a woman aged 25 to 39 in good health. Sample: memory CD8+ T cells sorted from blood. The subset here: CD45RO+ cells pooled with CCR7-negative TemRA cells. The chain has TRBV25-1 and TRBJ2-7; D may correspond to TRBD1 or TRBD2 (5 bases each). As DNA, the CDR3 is TGTGCCAGCAGTGAAGGGACGGGGTCCTACGAGCAGTACTTC. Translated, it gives CASSEGTGSYEQYF.